A single sample is the source of the 25 T cell receptor beta chains below, sequenced in a study of T cells in localized non-small cell lung cancer. Clones were read by immunoSEQ multiplex PCR, and TCRdb kept only the in-frame ones, dropping some. The table shows 90,000 to 95,000 clones, with roughly 90% occurring only once. This sample comprised peripheral blood, obtained before any cancer treatment. These receptors originate from a man between 35 and 75 years old with stage I squamous cell lung carcinoma.

This CDR3 is CASSQGVASRQDGLSGNTEAFF. Here the CDR3 DNA reads TGTGCCAGCAGCCAAGGCGTCGCTAGCCGACAGGATGGCCTCTCGGGCAACACTGAAGCTTTCTTT. The chain is built from TRBV4-2 and TRBJ1-1; a weak D match, TRBD1 (6 bases). The ends were cut back, 1 base at V and 2 bases at J, with 32 bases in the middle. Germline V lookup: CDR1 LGHNA, CDR2 YNFKEQ. This CDR3 has 22 residues.

The chain has TRBV4-1 and TRBJ2-2; 12 nucleotides line up with TRBD2. Germline V gene lookup returns CDR1 MGHRA and CDR2 YSYEKL. V was pared by 1 base and J by 6 bases, with 6 bases of the junction left unmatched. The CDR3 runs to 17 residues. This CDR3 reads CASSQVRTSGVPGELFF. The CDR3 DNA sequence: TGCGCCAGCAGCCAAGTTAGGACTAGCGGGGTCCCCGGGGAGCTGTTTTTT.

The chain carries TRBV19 and TRBJ1-2, with D hard to call. V gave up 6 bases and J gave up 5 bases, with 16 bases separating them. The CDR3 spans 14 residues. The germline V gene has CDR1 LNHDA and CDR2 SQIVND (reference sequence). Here the CDR3 reads CASRRTSLGYGYTF. For the CDR3, the DNA is TGTGCCAGTAGGAGAACCAGCCTGGGGTATGGCTACACCTTC.

The rearrangement links TRBV12-5 to TRBJ2-5, with 8 nucleotides matching TRBD2. The CDR3 extends over 16 amino acids. The germline CDR1 and CDR2 sequences are LGHNT and FRNRAP. V lost 7 bases to trimming and J lost 2 bases; unmatched junction nucleotides: 12. CDR3 protein: CASVSGVAGGQETQYF. DNA of the CDR3: TGTGCTAGTGTATCAGGAGTGGCGGGGGGACAAGAGACCCAGTACTTC.

This chain links TRBV9 with TRBJ2-1, with D uncertain. V gave up 2 bases and J gave up 4 bases, with 1 base separating them. The germline CDR1 and CDR2 sequences are SGDLS and YYNGEE. The CDR3 consists of 11 residues. The CDR3 loop is CASSVYNEQFF. The CDR3 DNA is TGTGCCAGCAGCGTTTACAATGAGCAGTTCTTC.

This chain uses TRBV21-1 with TRBJ2-5. TRBV21-1 corresponds to a pseudogene. This CDR3 is built from 15 residues. CDR3 nucleotide sequence: TGTGCCAGCAGCAGAGATGTGTGGAAACAAGAGACCCAGTACTTC. Residues: CASSRDVWKQETQYF.

This chain links TRBV11-2 with TRBJ2-7, with 8 bases fitting TRBD2. The CDR3 runs to 15 residues. The J segment lost 3 bases and the V segment lost 5 bases, leaving 9 bases of the junction unmatched. Per the germline V gene, CDR1 is SGHAT and CDR2 is FQNNGV. CDR3 DNA: TGTGCCAGCAGCCGGGGGGGGCCACCCGGCTACGAGCAGTACTTC. This translates into CASSRGGPPGYEQYF.

The chain combines TRBV6-5 with TRBJ1-1; no clear D gene. CDR3 length: 13 residues. Germline V gene data show CDR1 as MNHEY and CDR2 as SVGAGI. V lost 7 bases and J lost 6, with 15 bases in between. CDR3 in DNA: TGTGCCAGCAATTCCAGGCGTGCCGCTGAAGCTTTCTTT. It is translated as CASNSRRAAEAFF.

The CDR3 DNA reads TGTGCCAGCAGCCAAGATATGGCGGGGGAGACAGATACGCAGTATTTT. Translating gives CASSQDMAGETDTQYF. This chain connects TRBV4-2 to TRBJ2-3; TRBD2 matches at 7 bases. The V gene end was trimmed by 0 bases and the J gene end by 3 bases; junction bases not matched to a gene: 6. Germline CDR1 LGHNA, CDR2 YNFKEQ. The CDR3 sequence is 16 residues long.

This rearrangement joins TRBV6-5 to TRBJ2-2, with 8 bases fitting TRBD1. CDR3 length equals 16 residues. Germline-derived CDR1 and CDR2 are MNHEY and SVGAGI. With 2 bases clipped from V and 5 bases from J, the junction kept 7 bases outside the gene matches. The CDR3 sequence is CASSYPGTGRTGELFF. The CDR3 DNA reads TGTGCCAGCAGTTACCCCGGGACAGGACGTACCGGGGAGCTGTTTTTT.

The chain recombines TRBV6-5 with TRBJ1-6, with D uncertain. The CDR3 runs 12 residues. From germline, CDR1 is MNHEY and CDR2 SVGAGI. Between the trimmed V and J ends, which lost 5 bases and 9 bases, there was a span of 8 bases. This chain's CDR3 is CASSTPLSPLHF. In DNA, the CDR3 is TGTGCCAGCAGTACCCCACTTTCACCCCTCCACTTT.

The genes are TRBV6-5 and TRBJ2-1, with D possibly being TRBD1 or TRBD2 (5 bases each). The CDR3 totals 16 residues. From germline, CDR1 is MNHEY and CDR2 SVGAGI. V was clipped by 2 bases and J by 7 bases, with 18 bases between them. CDR3 amino acids: CASSYTGAPLRNEQFF. Here the CDR3 DNA reads TGTGCCAGCAGTTACACCGGGGCCCCCCTCAGGAATGAGCAGTTCTTC.

The chain recombines TRBV5-4 with TRBJ2-2, with TRBD2 identical over 7 bases. Germline V gene lookup returns CDR1 SGHNT and CDR2 YYREEE (reference sequence). The CDR3 loop spans 16 amino acids. The V gene end was trimmed by 3 bases and the J gene end by 4 bases; junction bases not matched to a gene: 9. CDR3 sequence reads: CASSSSTSRSTGELFF. The CDR3 DNA sequence: TGTGCCAGCAGCTCTTCGACTAGCCGAAGCACCGGGGAGCTGTTTTTT. The full variable domain, its missing parts supplied by reference TRBV5-4 and TRBJ2-2, is ETGVTQSPTHLIKTRGQQVTLRCSSQSGHNTVSWYQQALGQGPQFIFQYYREEENGRGNFPPRFSGLQFPNYSSELNVNALELDDSALYLCASSSSTSRSTGELFFGEGSRLTVL.

The V call is TRBV4-2, the J call TRBJ2-2; 10 nucleotides line up with TRBD2. CDR3 size: 16 residues. The V gene's germline CDR1 is LGHNA and CDR2 YNFKEQ. Germline trimming cut 2 bases from V and 6 bases from J; bases unmatched to any gene: 6. The CDR3 bases are TGTGCCAGCAGCCAATCAGCGGGGGGGCAAGCCGGGGAGCTGTTTTTT. It translates to CASSQSAGGQAGELFF.

This chain joins TRBV27 and TRBJ2-7, with D perhaps matching TRBD1 (6 bases). The V gene's germline CDR1 is MNHEY and CDR2 SMNVEV (reference sequence). The ends were cut back, 5 bases at V and 5 bases at J, with 16 bases in the middle. The CDR3 has 14 amino acids. CDR3 region: CASSPRYRVDEQYF. In nucleotides, the CDR3 is TGTGCCAGCAGTCCACGCTACAGGGTAGACGAGCAGTACTTC.

This chain connects TRBV6-4 to TRBJ1-5; weak D call: TRBD1 (5 bases). This CDR3 is 17 amino acids long. The V and J ends lost 2 bases and 1 base respectively, with 15 bases between them. The germline V gene encodes CDR1 MRHNA and CDR2 SNTAGT. The CDR3 bases are TGTGCCAGCAGTGACCGTGCTTGGGCAGGGAGCAATCAGCCCCAGCATTTT. Residues: CASSDRAWAGSNQPQHF.

This rearrangement joins TRBV5-6 to TRBJ2-1; D ambiguous. The CDR3 contains 14 residues. Trimming cost V 1 base and J 6 bases, with 11 bases left between them. Germline V gene data show CDR1 as SGHDT and CDR2 as YYEEEE. CDR3 protein: CASSLIGKGNEQFF. The DNA of the CDR3 is TGTGCCAGCAGCTTGATAGGGAAAGGCAATGAGCAGTTCTTC. Using reference TRBV5-6 and TRBJ2-1 for the parts outside the CDR3, the full variable domain is DAGVTQSPTHLIKTRGQQVTLRCSPKSGHDTVSWYQQALGQGPQFIFQYYEEEERQRGNFPDRFSGHQFPNYSSELNVNALLLGDSALYLCASSLIGKGNEQFFGPGTRLTVL.

The chain uses TRBV29-1 and TRBJ2-3, with TRBD2 matching over 11 bases. Per the germline V gene, CDR1 is SQVTM and CDR2 is ANQGSEA. Trimming at V came to 5 bases and at J to 6 bases, leaving 10 bases not matched to a gene. The CDR3 contains 15 residues. CDR3 coding DNA: TGCAGCGTTCCAGGGACTAGCGGCGCCTGGGATACGCAGTATTTT. Its translation is CSVPGTSGAWDTQYF.

V usage is TRBV5-4 and J usage is TRBJ1-1, with 7 bases lining up with TRBD1. The length of the CDR3 is 15 residues. Germline V gene data show CDR1 as SGHNT and CDR2 as YYREEE (reference sequence). V shed 3 bases and J 4 bases; nucleotides not matched to a gene: 9. The CDR3 spells CASSSNRGRSTEAFF. For the CDR3, the DNA is TGTGCCAGCAGCTCCAACAGGGGACGGAGCACTGAAGCTTTCTTT.

This sequence joins TRBV6-5 and TRBJ2-7; 7 bases are a match to TRBD1. The germline V gene encodes CDR1 MNHEY and CDR2 SVGAGI. This CDR3 has 14 residues. The junction had 6 bases not matched to a gene; V was cut back by 0 bases and J by 7 bases. CDR3 bases: TGTGCCAGCAGTTACTCCGGACAGGTCTCTGAGCAGTACTTC. This encodes CASSYSGQVSEQYF.

The chain uses TRBV19 and TRBJ1-3, with D possibly being TRBD1 (5 bases). The V and J ends lost 3 bases and 4 bases respectively, with 19 bases between them. Germline CDR1 reads LNHDA; CDR2 reads SQIVND (reference sequence). This CDR3 comprises 17 residues. The CDR3 bases are TGTGCCAGTAGTATCTCCCCGGCCCTGAAGGGGGGAAACACCATATATTTT. Amino acid sequence: CASSISPALKGGNTIYF.

The CDR3 sequence is CASRDRGNYEQYF. The CDR3 DNA reads as TGTGCCTCCCGGGACAGGGGGAACTACGAGCAGTACTTC. The chain recombines TRBV27 with TRBJ2-7, with 11 bases fitting TRBD1. Germline V gene data show CDR1 as MNHEY and CDR2 as SMNVEV (reference sequence). After removal of 11 bases from V and 3 bases from J, the junction contained 6 bases not matched to a gene. This CDR3 comprises 13 residues.

J is TRBJ2-7 and V is TRBV5-5; possibly TRBD1 for D (8 bases). The V end was cut by 3 bases, the J end by 4 bases, with 20 bases between. This CDR3 is 16 amino acids long. The germline V gene encodes CDR1 SGHKS and CDR2 YYEKEE (reference sequence). The CDR3 is CASSSAGTGGFYEQYF. Here the CDR3 DNA reads TGTGCCAGCAGCTCAGCGGGGACAGGAGGGTTTTACGAGCAGTACTTC.

The CDR3 DNA follows: TGTGCCAGTAGTATGGCGGCGGGGGGTAATGAAAAACTGTTTTTT. It translates to CASSMAAGGNEKLFF. The rearrangement uses TRBV19 and TRBJ1-4, with D possibly TRBD1 on 5 matching bases. V lost 3 bases and J lost 4, with 12 bases in between. CDR3 length: 15 residues. Germline V gene data show CDR1 as LNHDA and CDR2 as SQIVND (reference sequence).

This chain connects TRBV7-9 to TRBJ1-3; a possible D gene is TRBD1 (5 bases). V was clipped by 5 bases and J by 0 bases, with 11 bases between them. The CDR3 contains 15 residues. CDR1 is SEHNR and CDR2 is FQNEAQ in the germline V gene (reference sequence). CDR3: CASSPTVFSGNTIYF. CDR3 nucleotides: TGTGCCAGCAGCCCGACAGTTTTCTCTGGAAACACCATATATTTT.